One and the same sample provided the 5 T cell receptor beta chains below, sequenced in a study of identical twins. Each CDR3 protein is one row after TCRdb ran MiXCR on the 5' RACE reads. The data hold 400,000 to 500,000 distinct CDR3 sequences, with around 15% observed a single time. This same sample was also taken into another study, of yellow fever vaccine responses in identical twins.

Sequencing input: CD4+ T cells sorted from blood. The receptors come from a woman aged 18 to 35 in good health.

The chain uses TRBV7-2 and TRBJ2-5; weak D call: TRBD2 (6 bases). With 5 bases removed from V and 0 bases from J, the gap between germline ends came to 10 bases. Germline-derived CDR1 and CDR2 are SGHTA and FQGNSA. The CDR3 spans 14 residues. Written as DNA, the CDR3 is TGTGCCAGCAGCGTCCGGGACTACCAAGAGACCCAGTACTTC. The encoded protein is CASSVRDYQETQYF.

The gene calls are TRBV29-1 and TRBJ2-5, with D perhaps TRBD2 (5 bases). V shed 3 bases and J shed 6 bases, with 17 bases lying between them. The CDR3 loop spans 14 amino acids. Germline V gives CDR1 SQVTM, CDR2 ANQGSEA. CDR3 region: CSVEFWQEVKTQYF. The CDR3 DNA follows: TGCAGCGTTGAGTTTTGGCAGGAGGTGAAGACCCAGTACTTC.

This clonotype was detected many times. The gene calls are TRBV29-1 and TRBJ2-1; 7 bases match TRBD1. The CDR3 contains 15 residues. Germline V gene sequence: CDR1 SQVTM, CDR2 ANQGSEA. Trimming removed 6 bases from V and 3 bases from J; junction bases left unmatched: 11. CDR3 amino acids: CSVGGKQGLYNEQFF. In DNA form, the CDR3 reads TGCAGCGTAGGGGGCAAGCAGGGGCTCTACAATGAGCAGTTCTTC.

This clonotype was picked up one time. The chain has TRBV6-5 and TRBJ2-6, with D uncertain. The CDR3 is 15 residues long. The germline gives CDR1 MNHEY, CDR2 SVGAGI. V was pared by 2 bases and J by 1 base, with 6 bases between. The CDR3 DNA reads as TGTGCCAGCAGTTACGGAAAGTCTGGGGCCAACGTCCTGACTTTC. The encoded protein is CASSYGKSGANVLTF.

The chain carries TRBV7-2 and TRBJ2-2, with D perhaps matching TRBD1 (8 bases). The CDR3 loop spans 15 amino acids. Looked up from germline, CDR1 is SGHTA and CDR2 is FQGNSA. Deletions cut 4 bases from V and 3 bases from J, with 12 bases between. In DNA, the CDR3 is TGTGCCAGCAGCTACAGGGGGGGCGACACCGGGGAGCTGTTTTTT. Protein product: CASSYRGGDTGELFF.